This is a list of T cell receptor beta chains from one sample in a study of post-analysis software for immune sequencing data. TCRdb re-called the PCR reads through MiXCR, storing one row per CDR3 protein. Of some 450,000 distinct CDR3 sequences listed, less than 45% are singletons. The specimen sequenced was blood. These receptors all come from a girl aged 5-17 years with multiple sclerosis. The CDR3 runs from the conserved cysteine through the conserved F or W. The D gene is left open where the match is weak. Rows give clone size only sometimes, using once, few, many, or a class for an expanded clone.

D gene | J gene | clone size | V gene | CDR3 protein | CDR3 DNA
NA | TRBJ1-6 | few | TRBV7-9 | CASSLGERGISGNSPLHF | TGTGCCAGCAGCCTTGGGGAACGCGGGATTTCGGGTAATTCACCCCTCCACTTT
NA | TRBJ2-7 | few | TRBV29-1 | CSVLGGFSAYEQYF | TGCAGCGTGCTTGGGGGCTTTAGTGCCTACGAGCAGTACTTC
NA | TRBJ2-7 | NA | TRBV28 | CASNAYEQYF | TGTGCCAGCAACGCCTACGAGCAGTACTTC
TRBD1 | TRBJ2-1 | few | TRBV6-2/TRBV6-3 | CASSYQTGGYNEQFF | TGTGCCAGCAGTTACCAGACAGGGGGCTACAATGAGCAGTTCTTC
NA | TRBJ2-1 | NA | TRBV20-1 | CSASPDHSYNEQFF | TGCAGTGCTAGCCCCGATCACTCCTACAATGAGCAGTTCTTC
TRBD1 | TRBJ1-2 | NA | TRBV29-1 | CSANTGAGYDYTF | TGCAGCGCCAACACAGGGGCGGGATATGACTACACCTTC
NA | TRBJ2-3 | many | TRBV6-6 | CASSYSGGATQYF | TGTGCCAGCAGTTACTCTGGGGGAGCAACGCAGTATTTT
NA | TRBJ2-7 | NA | TRBV28 | CASTWGSDSYEQYF | TGTGCCAGCACCTGGGGAAGCGACTCCTACGAGCAGTACTTC
NA | TRBJ2-5 | NA | TRBV7-9 | CASLERVTGQETQYF | TGTGCCAGCCTCGAGCGGGTCACCGGCCAAGAGACCCAGTACTTC
NA | TRBJ1-5 | NA | TRBV20-1 | CSATIWGSFNQPQHF | TGCAGTGCCACTATTTGGGGCAGTTTCAATCAGCCCCAGCATTTT
NA | TRBJ2-5 | few | TRBV10-3 | CAIKADTISSQYF | TGTGCCATCAAGGCGGACACCATTTCGTCCCAGTACTTC
TRBD1 | TRBJ1-2 | NA | TRBV9 | CASSAPRDRGRDGYTF | TGTGCCAGCAGCGCCCCCCGGGACAGGGGGCGAGATGGCTACACCTTC
NA | TRBJ2-5 | few | TRBV4-3 | CASSPRTSQETQYF | TGCGCCAGCAGCCCCCGGACTTCCCAAGAGACCCAGTACTTC
TRBD1 | TRBJ2-7 | few | TRBV6-1 | CASSVKDPGQGPYEQYF | TGTGCCAGCAGTGTGAAGGATCCGGGACAGGGGCCCTACGAGCAGTACTTC
NA | TRBJ2-5 | few | TRBV20-1 | CSTRKRALNLAQYF | TGCAGTACTAGGAAAAGGGCGCTGAATCTGGCCCAGTACTTC
NA | TRBJ2-4 | NA | TRBV9 | CASSVNPTGTKNIQYF | TGTGCCAGCAGCGTAAACCCCACAGGGACCAAAAACATTCAGTACTTC
TRBD1 | TRBJ2-7 | NA | TRBV4-2 | CASSHPGQGHEQYF | TGTGCCAGCAGCCACCCGGGACAGGGCCACGAGCAGTACTTC
TRBD2 | TRBJ2-7 | NA | TRBV7-2 | CASGLTSGPYEQYF | TGTGCCAGCGGCCTGACTAGCGGGCCCTACGAGCAGTACTTC
NA | TRBJ1-2 | few | TRBV10-2 | CASGGTASNYGYTF | TGCGCCAGCGGAGGGACCGCCTCTAACTATGGCTACACCTTC
TRBD2 | TRBJ2-1 | NA | TRBV5-1 | CASSRTSGNPNEQFF | TGCGCCAGCAGCCGGACTAGCGGGAATCCCAATGAGCAGTTCTTC
TRBD2 | TRBJ2-1 | NA | TRBV11-2 | CASRNGLAVSEQFF | TGTGCCAGTAGAAACGGACTAGCCGTTAGTGAGCAGTTCTTC
NA | TRBJ1-2 | NA | TRBV5-1 | CASSFDSDYGYTF | TGCGCCAGCAGCTTTGACAGTGACTATGGCTACACCTTC
NA | TRBJ2-7 | NA | TRBV7-2 | CASSRDPFYEQYF | TGTGCCAGCAGCCGAGACCCGTTCTACGAGCAGTACTTC
TRBD2 | TRBJ2-4 | NA | TRBV12-3/TRBV12-4 | CASSWGTSGRGEQYF | TGTGCCAGCAGCTGGGGGACTAGCGGGAGAGGAGAGCAGTACTTC
TRBD1 | TRBJ1-1 | NA | TRBV20-1 | CSATRTGGTEAFF | TGCAGTGCTACACGGACAGGGGGTACTGAAGCTTTCTTT
NA | TRBJ2-4 | NA | TRBV20-1 | CSASREYVQYF | TGCAGTGCTAGTCGGGAATACGTGCAGTACTTC
TRBD1 | TRBJ2-1 | NA | TRBV2 | CASNMWTGGADEQFF | TGTGCCAGCAACATGTGGACAGGGGGCGCGGATGAGCAGTTCTTC
NA | TRBJ2-7 | few | TRBV4-3 | CASSQDATPKGVPYEQYF | TGCGCCAGCAGCCAAGATGCTACCCCGAAAGGGGTCCCCTACGAGCAGTACTTC
NA | TRBJ1-6 | NA | TRBV9 | CASSVEGGSPLHF | TGTGCCAGCAGCGTCGAGGGAGGTTCACCCCTCCACTTT
NA | TRBJ2-3 | few | TRBV28 | CASSLGAISTDTQYF | TGTGCCAGCAGTTTGGGGGCGATAAGCACAGATACGCAGTATTTT
NA | TRBJ2-1 | few | TRBV7-2 | CASSLAPASTYNEQFF | TGTGCCAGCAGCTTAGCGCCAGCCTCGACCTACAATGAGCAGTTCTTC
TRBD2 | TRBJ2-1 | many | TRBV6-5 | CASSPSLAGFYNEQFF | TGTGCCAGCAGCCCCAGTCTAGCGGGGTTCTACAATGAGCAGTTCTTC
TRBD2 | TRBJ2-1 | once | TRBV28 | CASTRDYNVEQFF | TGTGCCAGCACCCGGGACTACAACGTTGAGCAGTTCTTC
NA | TRBJ2-1 | NA | TRBV19 | CASRFPGPPSSYNEQFF | TGTGCCAGTAGATTCCCGGGGCCGCCGAGCTCCTACAATGAGCAGTTCTTC
NA | TRBJ2-1 | NA | TRBV9 | CASSVETDFNEQFF | TGTGCCAGCAGCGTCGAAACAGATTTCAATGAGCAGTTCTTC
TRBD2 | TRBJ2-1 | few | TRBV7-2 | CASSYPGLGERDEQFF | TGTGCCAGCAGCTATCCGGGACTAGGGGAAAGGGATGAGCAGTTCTTC
NA | TRBJ2-4 | NA | TRBV5-1 | CASSGGASIGDIQYF | TGCGCCAGCAGCGGGGGGGCTAGCATCGGGGACATTCAGTACTTC
NA | TRBJ2-1 | NA | TRBV10-3 | CAINEGPNNEQFF | TGTGCCATCAATGAAGGTCCAAACAATGAGCAGTTCTTC
TRBD2 | TRBJ2-3 | NA | TRBV12-3/TRBV12-4 | CASSLGGRASDTQYF | TGTGCCAGCAGTTTGGGCGGGAGGGCCTCAGATACGCAGTATTTT
TRBD1 | TRBJ2-7 | many | TRBV10-3 | CAISGTGAYEQYF | TGTGCCATCAGTGGGACAGGGGCCTACGAGCAGTACTTC
NA | TRBJ2-5 | NA | TRBV7-2 | CASSANRGRILQETQYF | TGTGCCAGCAGCGCAAACCGGGGGCGAATCCTTCAAGAGACCCAGTACTTC
NA | TRBJ2-7 | NA | TRBV3-1 | CASSQGGGSLTYEQYF | TGTGCCAGCAGCCAAGGAGGAGGGTCGCTGACCTACGAGCAGTACTTC
NA | TRBJ2-5 | NA | TRBV6-2/TRBV6-3 | CASSGQRQETQYF | TGTGCCAGTTCTGGACAGCGACAAGAGACCCAGTACTTC
NA | TRBJ1-2 | NA | TRBV24-1 | CATSDVPSLAPHGYTF | TGTGCCACCAGTGACGTACCCTCCCTTGCGCCCCATGGCTACACCTTC